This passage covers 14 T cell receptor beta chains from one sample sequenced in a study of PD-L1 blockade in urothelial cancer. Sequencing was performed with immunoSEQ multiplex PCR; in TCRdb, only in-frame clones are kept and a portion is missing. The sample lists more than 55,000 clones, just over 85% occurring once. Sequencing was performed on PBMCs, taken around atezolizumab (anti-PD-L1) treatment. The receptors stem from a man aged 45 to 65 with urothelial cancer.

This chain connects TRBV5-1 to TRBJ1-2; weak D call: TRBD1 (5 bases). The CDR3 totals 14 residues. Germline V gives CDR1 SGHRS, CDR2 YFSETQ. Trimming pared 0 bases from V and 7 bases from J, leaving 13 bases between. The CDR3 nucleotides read TGCGCCAGCAGCTTGGCCGGCAGGGCTTTTGGCTACACCTTC. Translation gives CASSLAGRAFGYTF.

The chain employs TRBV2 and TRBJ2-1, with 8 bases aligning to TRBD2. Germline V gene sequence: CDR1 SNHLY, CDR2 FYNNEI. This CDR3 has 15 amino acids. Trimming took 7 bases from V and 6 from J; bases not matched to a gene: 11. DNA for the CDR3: TGTGCCAGCACAAGCGGGAGTTCTTGGAGCAATGAGCAGTTCTTC. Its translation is CASTSGSSWSNEQFF.

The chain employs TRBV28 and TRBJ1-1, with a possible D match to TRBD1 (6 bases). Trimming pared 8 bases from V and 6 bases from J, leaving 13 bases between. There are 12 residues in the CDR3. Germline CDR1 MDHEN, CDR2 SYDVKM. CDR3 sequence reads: CASGRGAAEAFF. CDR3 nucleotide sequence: TGTGCCAGCGGCAGGGGCGCGGCTGAAGCTTTCTTT.

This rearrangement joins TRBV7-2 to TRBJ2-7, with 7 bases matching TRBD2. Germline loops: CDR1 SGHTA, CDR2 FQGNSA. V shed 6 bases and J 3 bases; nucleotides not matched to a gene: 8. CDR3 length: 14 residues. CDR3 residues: CASSFGLGDYEQYF. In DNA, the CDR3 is TGTGCCAGCAGTTTTGGACTAGGAGACTACGAGCAGTACTTC.

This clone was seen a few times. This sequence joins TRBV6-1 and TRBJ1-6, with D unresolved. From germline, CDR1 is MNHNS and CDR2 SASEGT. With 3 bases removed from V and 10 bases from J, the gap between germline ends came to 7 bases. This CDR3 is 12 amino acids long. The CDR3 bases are TGTGCCAGCAGTGATTGGAGCTCACCCCTCCACTTT. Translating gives CASSDWSSPLHF.

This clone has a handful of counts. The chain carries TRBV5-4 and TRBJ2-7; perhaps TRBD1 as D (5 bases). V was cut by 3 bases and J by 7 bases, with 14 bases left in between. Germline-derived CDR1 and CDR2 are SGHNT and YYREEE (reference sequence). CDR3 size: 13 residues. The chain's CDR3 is CASSSVPGWEQYF. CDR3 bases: TGTGCCAGCAGCTCCGTCCCAGGGTGGGAGCAGTACTTC. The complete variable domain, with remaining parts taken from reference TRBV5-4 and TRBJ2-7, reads ETGVTQSPTHLIKTRGQQVTLRCSSQSGHNTVSWYQQALGQGPQFIFQYYREEENGRGNFPPRFSGLQFPNYSSELNVNALELDDSALYLCASSSVPGWEQYFGPGTRLTVT.

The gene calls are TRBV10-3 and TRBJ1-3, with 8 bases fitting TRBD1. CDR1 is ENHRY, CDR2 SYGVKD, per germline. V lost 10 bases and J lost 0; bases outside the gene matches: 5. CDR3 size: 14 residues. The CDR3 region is CATDRGGSGNTIYF. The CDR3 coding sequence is TGTGCCACCGACAGGGGCGGCTCTGGAAACACCATATATTTT.

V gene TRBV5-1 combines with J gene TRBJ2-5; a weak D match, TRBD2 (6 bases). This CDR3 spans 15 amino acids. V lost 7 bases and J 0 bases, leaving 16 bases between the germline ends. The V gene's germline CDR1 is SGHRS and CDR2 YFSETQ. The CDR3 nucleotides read TGCGCCAGCCGGGGGACGCCCTTAAACCAAGAGACCCAGTACTTC. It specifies CASRGTPLNQETQYF.

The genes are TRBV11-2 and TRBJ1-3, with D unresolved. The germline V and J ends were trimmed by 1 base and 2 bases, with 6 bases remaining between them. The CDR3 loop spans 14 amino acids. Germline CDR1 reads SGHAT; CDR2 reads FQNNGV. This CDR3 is CASSLARTGNTIYF. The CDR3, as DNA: TGTGCCAGCAGCTTAGCCCGTACTGGAAACACCATATATTTT. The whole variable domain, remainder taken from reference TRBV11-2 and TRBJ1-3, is EAGVAQSPRYKIIEKRQSVAFWCNPISGHATLYWYQQILGQGPKLLIQFQNNGVVDDSQLPKDRFSAERLKGVDSTLKIQPAKLEDSAVYLCASSLARTGNTIYFGEGSWLTVV.

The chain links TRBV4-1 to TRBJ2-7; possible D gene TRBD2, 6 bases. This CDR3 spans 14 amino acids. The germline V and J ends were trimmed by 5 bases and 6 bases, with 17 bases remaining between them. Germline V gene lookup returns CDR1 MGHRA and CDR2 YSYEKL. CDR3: CASSYRLGEAEQYF. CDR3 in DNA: TGCGCCAGCAGCTACAGGCTAGGGGAGGCCGAGCAGTACTTC.

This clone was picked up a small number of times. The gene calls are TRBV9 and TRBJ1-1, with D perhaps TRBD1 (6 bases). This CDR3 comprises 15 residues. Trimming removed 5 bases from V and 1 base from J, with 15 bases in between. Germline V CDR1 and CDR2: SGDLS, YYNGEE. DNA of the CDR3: TGTGCCAGCAGTGACAACAGGGCCTCGAACACTGAAGCTTTCTTT. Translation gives CASSDNRASNTEAFF. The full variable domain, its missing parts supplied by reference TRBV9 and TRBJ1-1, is DSGVTQTPKHLITATGQRVTLRCSPRSGDLSVYWYQQSLDQGLQFLIQYYNGEERAKGNILERFSAQQFPDLHSELNLSSLELGDSALYFCASSDNRASNTEAFFGQGTRLTVV.

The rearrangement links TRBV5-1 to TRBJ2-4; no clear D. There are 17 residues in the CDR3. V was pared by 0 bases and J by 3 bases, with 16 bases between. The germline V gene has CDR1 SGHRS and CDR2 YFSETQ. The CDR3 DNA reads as TGCGCCAGCAGCTTGGATAGGCCGGGTGCGGTCAAAAACATTCAGTACTTC. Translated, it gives CASSLDRPGAVKNIQYF.

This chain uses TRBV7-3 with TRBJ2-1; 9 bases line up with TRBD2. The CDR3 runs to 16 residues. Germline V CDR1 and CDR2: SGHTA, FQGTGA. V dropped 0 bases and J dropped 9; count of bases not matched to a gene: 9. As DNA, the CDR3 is TGTGCCAGCAGCTTAACGGGCGGGAGGGCTTTCGGTGAGCAGTTCTTC. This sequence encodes CASSLTGGRAFGEQFF.

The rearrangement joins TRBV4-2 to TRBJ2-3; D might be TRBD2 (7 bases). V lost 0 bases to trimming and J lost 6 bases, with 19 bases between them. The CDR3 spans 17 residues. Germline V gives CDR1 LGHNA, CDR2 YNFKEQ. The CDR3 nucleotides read TGTGCCAGCAGCCAAGATCGGAGGGGGGGTGACGCGGATACGCAGTATTTT. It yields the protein CASSQDRRGGDADTQYF.